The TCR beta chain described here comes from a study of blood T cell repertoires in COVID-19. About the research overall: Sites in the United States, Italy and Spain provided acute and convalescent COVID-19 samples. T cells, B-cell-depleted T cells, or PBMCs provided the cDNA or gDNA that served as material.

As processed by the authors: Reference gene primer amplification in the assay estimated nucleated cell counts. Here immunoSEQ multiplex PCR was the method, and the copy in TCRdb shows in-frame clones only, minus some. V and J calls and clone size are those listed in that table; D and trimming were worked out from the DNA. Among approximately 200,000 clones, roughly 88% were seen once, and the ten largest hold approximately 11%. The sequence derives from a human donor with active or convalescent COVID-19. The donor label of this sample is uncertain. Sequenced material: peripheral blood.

The DNA of the CDR3 is TGTGCCAGCAGCTTAGCTCCCAGCGGGGGGTACAATGAGCAGTTCTTC. Translation gives CASSLAPSGGYNEQFF. J is TRBJ2-1 and V is TRBV7-8, with TRBD2 matching over 9 bases. Per the germline V gene, CDR1 is SGHVS and CDR2 is FQNEAQ. V was clipped by 0 bases and J by 4 bases; unmatched bases: 4. The CDR3 is 16 amino acids.